This T cell receptor beta chain was observed in a study of blood T cell repertoires in COVID-19. Study-level background: The analysed material was cDNA or gDNA that came from T cells, B-cell-depleted T cells, or PBMCs.

Germline assignment: CDR1 ENHRY and CDR2 SYGVKD. This CDR3 region has 16 residues. Between the trimmed V and J ends, which lost 0 bases and 4 bases, there was a span of 15 bases. Per the original methods: Amplification from reference gene primers served as the basis for estimated nucleated cell counts. Using immunoSEQ multiplex PCR, the repertoire was profiled, and TCRdb retains in-frame clones only, with some absent. The V and J calls and clone size come from that table; D and trimming were worked out from the DNA. The data show roughly 59,000 clones, around four fifths seen once. This TCR was sampled from a man older than 75 with acute or convalescent COVID-19. Sequencing input: peripheral blood. The chain couples TRBV10-3 to TRBJ1-2, with D unresolved. CDR3 residues: CAISESPGLRGYGYTF. The CDR3 coding sequence is TGTGCCATCAGTGAGTCACCCGGTCTTCGAGGCTATGGCTACACCTTC.